The rows below give T cell receptor beta chains drawn from one sample of a study of T cells in Graves' hyperthyroidism and ophthalmopathy. TCRdb used MiXCR to reprocess the multiplex PCR reads, holding one entry per CDR3 protein. Seen here are around 290,000 distinct CDR3 sequences, approximately 13% observed once, and the top ten hold under 8%. Sequenced: blood. The receptors were sampled from a woman aged 40 to 49 with Graves' hyperthyroidism. Each CDR3 is given with its conserved first and last residue. A D gene is named only where the DNA matches it firmly.

>TRBV5-5|.|TRBJ1-1
CASSSSITGPSSDTEAFF
>TRBV12-3/TRBV12-4|.|TRBJ2-1
CASDRYHSYNEQFF
>TRBV7-9|.|TRBJ2-7
CASSSGPSYEQYF
>TRBV6-1|TRBD2|TRBJ2-1
CASSPLAGGPYNEQFF
>TRBV5-6|TRBD1|TRBJ2-1
CASSDPTGVGAYNEQFF
>TRBV7-9|TRBD1|TRBJ1-1
CASSLPTGVKAEAFF
>TRBV19|TRBD2|TRBJ2-1
CASSIGVVTSGRAHNEQFF
>TRBV15|.|TRBJ1-3
CATSRGVIGSGNTIYF
>TRBV6-1|TRBD2|TRBJ2-5
CASSRSSGKETQYF
>TRBV10-3|TRBD2|TRBJ2-7
CAITSSGRGSYEQYF
>TRBV3-1|.|TRBJ1-1
CASSRLDEGDAFF
>TRBV5-1|TRBD2|TRBJ2-7
CASSLSGGREQYF
>TRBV6-5|TRBD1|TRBJ2-7
CASSYSKQGVYEQYF
>TRBV27|TRBD1|TRBJ1-5
CASSPGTGGNQPQHF
>TRBV19|.|TRBJ1-1
CASTQQAMNTEAFF
>TRBV3-1|.|TRBJ2-7
CASSQGAVDYEQYF
>TRBV11-2|TRBD2|TRBJ2-7
CASSLRAAGGYEQYF
>TRBV11-2|.|TRBJ2-7
CASSLVSTYEQYF
>TRBV12-3/TRBV12-4|.|TRBJ1-4
CASSRQGKREEKLFF
>TRBV20-1|.|TRBJ1-1
CSARDPSVSGDGTEAFF
>TRBV7-2|.|TRBJ2-2
CASSLPRGNTGELFF
>TRBV7-2|.|TRBJ1-2
CASSRRRGNYYGYTF
>TRBV3-1|.|TRBJ2-1
CASSHRGGINEQFF
>TRBV20-1|TRBD2|TRBJ2-3
CSAVPSGDTDTQYF
>TRBV7-9|.|TRBJ1-1
CASRPPGGAANTEAFF
>TRBV12-3/TRBV12-4|.|TRBJ1-2
CASSLAHREGYTF
>TRBV28|TRBD1|TRBJ1-2
CASSLSDRAYGYTF
>TRBV29-1|.|TRBJ1-3
CSVSEPLVRRGSGNTIYF
>TRBV28|.|TRBJ2-7
CASHPTFGLAYEQYF
>TRBV20-1|.|TRBJ2-1
CSARQQGSYNEQFF
>TRBV3-1|.|TRBJ1-4
CASSRGVPNEKLFF
>TRBV7-2|.|TRBJ2-7
CASSLMGHSNGFEQYF
>TRBV7-9|.|TRBJ1-4
CASSLRGADEKLFF
>TRBV5-6|TRBD1|TRBJ1-2
CASSVPGQPYYGYTF